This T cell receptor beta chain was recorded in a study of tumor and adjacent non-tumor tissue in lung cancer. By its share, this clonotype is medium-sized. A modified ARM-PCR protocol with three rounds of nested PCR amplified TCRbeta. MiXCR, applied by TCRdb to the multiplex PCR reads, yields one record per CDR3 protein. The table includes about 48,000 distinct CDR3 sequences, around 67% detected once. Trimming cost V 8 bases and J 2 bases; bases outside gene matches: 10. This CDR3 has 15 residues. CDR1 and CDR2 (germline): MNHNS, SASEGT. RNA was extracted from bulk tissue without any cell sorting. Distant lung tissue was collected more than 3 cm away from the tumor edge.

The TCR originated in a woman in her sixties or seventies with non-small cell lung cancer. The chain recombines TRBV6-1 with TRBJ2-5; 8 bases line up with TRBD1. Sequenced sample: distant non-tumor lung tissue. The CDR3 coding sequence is TGTGCCAGCGATTACGGGACAGGAAAGCAAGAGACCCAGTACTTC. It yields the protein CASDYGTGKQETQYF.